This T cell receptor (beta chain) is from a study of control samples from healthy donors and cancer patients (dated by TCRdb to the early 2020s). As for this clone: No antigen is known for it. No per-base quality is available; no much larger clone lies one base away.

The CDR3 runs 18 amino acids, cysteine and phenylalanine included. The sequence is cut down to CDR3 DNA, 54 bases in frame from base 1. Trimming removed 0 bases from V and 0 bases from J, leaving 12 bases between the germline ends. The germline V gene (reference sequence) sets CDR1 to LGHDT and CDR2 to YNNKEL. Receptor libraries were prepared by the immunoSEQ multiplex PCR assay. TCRdb carries this immuneACCESS record with in-frame sequences only. Its versions omit some clonotypes, under half of them owing to an unresolved V gene in the studies checked, with the rest unexplained. The sample contains just under 150,000 clones, more than 85% of them found a single time. Approximately 3.2% of the sample rests with the top ten.

Sequencing was performed on blood. The sequence came from a man aged 30 to 39 in good health. The rearranged chain carries TRBV3-1 (or the pseudogene TRBV3-2) and TRBJ1-6; the D gene is unclear. The CDR3 here reads CASSQDKKISSYNSPLHF. The sequence in DNA is TGTGCCAGCAGCCAAGATAAAAAGATCAGCTCCTATAATTCACCCCTCCACTTT.